These 18 T cell receptor beta chains originate from one sample sequenced in a study of shared clonotypes between healthy human individuals. Sequencing was performed with immunoSEQ multiplex PCR; in TCRdb, only in-frame clones are kept and a portion is missing. This sample has approximately 650,000 clones, with less than 97% found just once. Terminally differentiated effector memory CD45RA+ cells were excluded by CCR7 positive selection of CD45RO-negative cells. Sequencing was carried out using naive CD8+ T cells sorted from blood. These receptors all come from a young woman in good health.

The V gene is TRBV6-1, the J gene TRBJ2-2, with TRBD1 matching 7 bases. The CDR3 is 15 amino acids. Germline CDR1 reads MNHNS; CDR2 reads SASEGT. V shed 4 bases, J shed 1 base, and the junction held 3 bases outside the gene matches. The CDR3 here is CASSVNRGNTGELFF. Here the CDR3 DNA reads TGTGCCAGCAGTGTGAACAGGGGGAACACCGGGGAGCTGTTTTTT.

The V gene is TRBV27, the J gene TRBJ2-6; perhaps TRBD2 as D (5 bases). V lost 7 bases, J lost 2 bases, and 6 bases lay in between. CDR3 length: 13 amino acids. Germline CDR1 and CDR2: MNHEY and SMNVEV (reference sequence). This chain's CDR3 is CASKEAGANVLTF. CDR3 bases: TGTGCCAGCAAGGAGGCTGGGGCCAACGTCCTGACTTTC.

This chain links TRBV2 with TRBJ2-1, with 8 bases identical to TRBD2. There are 16 residues in the CDR3. Trimming took 6 bases from V and 6 from J; bases not matched to a gene: 13. The germline CDR1 and CDR2 sequences are SNHLY and FYNNEI. DNA for the CDR3: TGTGCCAGCAGGAACACGCGGGAGGCCCACGTCAATGAGCAGTTCTTC. Protein sequence: CASRNTREAHVNEQFF.

The chain employs TRBV30 and TRBJ2-1; unclear D gene. Trimming took 0 bases from V and 8 from J, leaving 8 bases between them. CDR3 length equals 12 residues. Germline CDR1 and CDR2: GTSNPN and SVGIG (reference sequence). The chain's CDR3 is CAWSVAVHEQFF. CDR3 coding DNA: TGTGCCTGGAGTGTGGCTGTGCATGAGCAGTTCTTC.

The chain couples TRBV5-4 to TRBJ2-3, with 8 bases identical to TRBD2. The V segment lost 7 bases and the J segment 5 bases; nucleotides outside the gene matches: 9. CDR3 length: 14 amino acids. CDR1 is SGHNT, CDR2 YYREEE, per germline (reference sequence). CDR3 in amino acids: CASGFLAGGDTQYF. CDR3 DNA sequence: TGTGCCAGCGGGTTTCTCGCGGGAGGAGATACGCAGTATTTT.

The chain recombines TRBV5-4 with TRBJ2-2; 12 bases map to TRBD1. This CDR3 contains 15 residues. V shed 3 bases and J 8 bases; nucleotides not matched to a gene: 5. Germline-derived CDR1 and CDR2 are SGHNT and YYREEE (reference sequence). The CDR3, as DNA: TGTGCCAGCAGCTATCGGGACAGGGGGCAAGGGGAGCTGTTTTTT. It is translated as CASSYRDRGQGELFF. Filled out from reference TRBV5-4 and TRBJ2-2, the complete variable domain reads ETGVTQSPTHLIKTRGQQVTLRCSSQSGHNTVSWYQQALGQGPQFIFQYYREEENGRGNFPPRFSGLQFPNYSSELNVNALELDDSALYLCASSYRDRGQGELFFGEGSRLTVL.

Of note for this clone: Within the sample, other DNA sequences also encode this same CDR3. The V gene is TRBV7-9, the J gene TRBJ2-7; tentative D call: TRBD2 (5 bases). V was trimmed by 3 bases and J by 7 bases, leaving 10 bases between them. This CDR3 spans 12 amino acids. CDR1 and CDR2 from the germline V gene are SEHNR and FQNEAQ (reference sequence). CDR3 in amino acids: CASSLGVDEQYF. As DNA, the CDR3 is TGTGCCAGCAGCTTGGGAGTCGATGAGCAGTACTTC.

The chain recombines TRBV27 with TRBJ2-2; either TRBD1 or TRBD2 may fit D (5 bases each). This CDR3 has 14 residues. Germline assignment: CDR1 MNHEY and CDR2 SMNVEV (reference sequence). The ends were cut back, 3 bases at V and 3 bases at J, with 8 bases in the middle. CDR3 nucleotide sequence: TGTGCCAGCAGTTTCGGGGCGGACACCGGGGAGCTGTTTTTT. It is translated as CASSFGADTGELFF.

About this clone itself: This sample includes further DNA sequences coding for the same CDR3. The chain employs TRBV4-1 and TRBJ1-1; TRBD1 is a possible D gene (6 bases). Germline CDR1 is MGHRA and CDR2 is YSYEKL. The V and J ends lost 0 bases and 3 bases respectively, with 8 bases between them. The CDR3 is 14 amino acids. The CDR3 region is CASSQDPGDTEAFF. CDR3 sequence (DNA): TGCGCCAGCAGCCAAGACCCAGGGGACACTGAAGCTTTCTTT.

This chain uses TRBV7-9 with TRBJ2-5, with 9 bases fitting TRBD1. Looked up from germline, CDR1 is SEHNR and CDR2 is FQNEAQ (reference sequence). The V segment lost 5 bases and the J segment 5 bases; nucleotides outside the gene matches: 9. CDR3 length: 15 amino acids. The chain's CDR3 is CASSGIHGTGETQYF. DNA for the CDR3: TGTGCCAGCAGCGGCATTCACGGGACAGGGGAGACCCAGTACTTC.

This sequence joins TRBV9 and TRBJ2-1; D may match TRBD1 or TRBD2 (5 bases each). Germline V gene data show CDR1 as SGDLS and CDR2 as YYNGEE. This CDR3 region has 13 residues. Trimming shortened V by 3 bases and J by 6 bases, and 10 bases separated the two germline ends. The CDR3 DNA reads TGTGCCAGCAGCGCCCGGGACCCCAATGAGCAGTTCTTC. Its protein is CASSARDPNEQFF.

The V gene is TRBV5-6, the J gene TRBJ2-7; a weak D match, TRBD2 (5 bases). The V end was cut by 0 bases, the J end by 3 bases, with 10 bases between. CDR1 SGHDT and CDR2 YYEEEE come from the germline V gene. This CDR3 is built from 14 residues. The CDR3 DNA reads as TGTGCCAGCAGCTTGGGTCTAGCTCACTACGAGCAGTACTTC. Translating gives CASSLGLAHYEQYF. The full variable domain, rest sourced from reference TRBV5-6 and TRBJ2-7, is DAGVTQSPTHLIKTRGQQVTLRCSPKSGHDTVSWYQQALGQGPQFIFQYYEEEERQRGNFPDRFSGHQFPNYSSELNVNALLLGDSALYLCASSLGLAHYEQYFGPGTRLTVT.

This clone was detected once. At the DNA level, this CDR3 is encoded by other sequences in the same sample as well. This chain joins TRBV19 and TRBJ1-1; no clear D gene. Trimming took 1 base from V and 2 from J, leaving 5 bases between them. CDR1 and CDR2 (germline): LNHDA, SQIVND (reference sequence). This CDR3 region has 13 residues. CDR3 in amino acids: CASSIGGNTEAFF. The CDR3 nucleotides read TGTGCCAGTAGTATAGGCGGAAACACTGAAGCTTTCTTT.

The chain has TRBV29-1 and TRBJ1-1; D is possibly TRBD1 (6 bases). V was pared by 8 bases and J by 6 bases, with 13 bases between. CDR1 is SQVTM and CDR2 is ANQGSEA in the germline V gene. The CDR3 has 11 amino acids. CDR3 nucleotides: TGCAGCCCCGATGGGACACCTGAAGCTTTCTTT. Its protein is CSPDGTPEAFF.

This chain joins TRBV27 and TRBJ2-2; perhaps D is TRBD1 or TRBD2 (5 bases each). This CDR3 region has 13 residues. Germline V gives CDR1 MNHEY, CDR2 SMNVEV (reference sequence). V shed 6 bases and J shed 6 bases, with 11 bases lying between them. CDR3 in amino acids: CASSQGVAGELFF. The CDR3 DNA is TGTGCCAGCAGCCAGGGAGTGGCCGGGGAGCTGTTTTTT.

The chain uses TRBV2 and TRBJ2-7; D unresolved. V gave up 4 bases and J gave up 2 bases, with 15 bases separating them. Germline CDR1 reads SNHLY; CDR2 reads FYNNEI. The CDR3 loop spans 15 amino acids. CDR3 in amino acids: CASSVDGRRAYEQYF. The CDR3 nucleotides are TGTGCCAGCAGTGTTGACGGACGGAGAGCCTACGAGCAGTACTTC. Full variable domain (missing parts from reference TRBV2 and TRBJ2-7): EPEVTQTPSHQVTQMGQEVILRCVPISNHLYFYWYRQILGQKVEFLVSFYNNEISEKSEIFDDQFSVERPDGSNFTLKIRSTKLEDSAMYFCASSVDGRRAYEQYFGPGTRLTVT.

The J gene is TRBJ1-1, the V gene TRBV27; no clear D gene. Trimming left V 0 bases short and J 3 bases short, with 5 bases between. The CDR3 covers 13 residues. Germline CDR1 reads MNHEY; CDR2 reads SMNVEV (reference sequence). DNA of the CDR3: TGTGCCAGCAGTTTATCGCCCGACACTGAAGCTTTCTTT. It is translated as CASSLSPDTEAFF.

The V and J genes are TRBV27 and TRBJ1-2, with D uncertain. Germline lookup yields CDR1 MNHEY and CDR2 SMNVEV (reference sequence). The CDR3 runs to 14 residues. V was shortened by 7 bases and J by 4 bases, with 16 bases between the two germline ends. The DNA of the CDR3 is TGTGCCAGCACACCGGCGGGCATGGGCTATGGCTACACCTTC. Residues: CASTPAGMGYGYTF.